The entry below gives a single TCR beta chain sequence along with its context. These data belong to a study of OX40 agonist ivuxolimab in advanced cancers. Study background: An agonistic human IgG2 monoclonal antibody against OX40 (CD134) was given.

Sequencing was performed with immunoSEQ multiplex PCR; in TCRdb, only in-frame clones are kept and a portion is missing. The sample carries about 81,000 clones, under 90% recorded once. Trimming took off 2 bases at V and 10 bases at J, with 11 bases between the two ends. Germline CDR1 reads KGHSH; CDR2 reads LQKENI. This CDR3 comprises 13 residues. The clonotype originates from an adult with an advanced solid tumor such as melanoma, head and neck, liver or kidney cancer. The chain combines TRBV18 with TRBJ1-4; D not certain. The sample was CD4+ or CD8+ T cells sorted from blood, taken in a trial of the OX40 agonist ivuxolimab. CDR3 loop: CASSPGLERKLFF. The CDR3 DNA follows: TGTGCCAGCTCACCAGGGTTGGAGAGAAAACTGTTTTTT.